The present TCR beta chain was sequenced within a study of Graves' ophthalmopathy and Graves' hyperthyroidism. Exclusion criteria comprised other autoimmune diseases, uncontrolled infections, pregnancy or lactation in patients. Study-wide findings and caveats: Among expanded thyroid clonotypes above 0.001 frequency, most also occurred in blood.

V lost 3 bases and J 1 base, leaving 9 bases between the germline ends. Looked up from germline, CDR1 is PRHDT and CDR2 is FYEKMQ (reference sequence). The CDR3 runs 14 residues. As regards this clonotype: Its specificity is not known.

As the template, RNA transcripts were used to amplify TCR beta CDR3 regions. Following a first-round RT-PCR that used HTBI primers, a second-round multiplex PCR was carried out. MiXCR was run by TCRdb on the multiplex PCR reads, yielding one entry per CDR3 protein. Here the sample spans under 350,000 distinct CDR3 sequences, 15% to 20% being singletons. This receptor was taken from an adult man with Graves' ophthalmopathy. Source material: peripheral blood. The genes are TRBV13 and TRBJ1-1; D remains ambiguous. The CDR3 coding sequence is TGTGCCAGCAGCTTCCCGAACCAGAACACTGAAGCTTTCTTT. This translates into CASSFPNQNTEAFF.